A selection of T cell receptor beta chains follows, all from one sample in a study of blood T cell repertoires in COVID-19. Using immunoSEQ multiplex PCR, the repertoire was profiled, and TCRdb retains in-frame clones only, with some absent. The repertoire has 370,000 or so clones, approximately 89% of them found once; the top ten carry about 1.5%. Input material: PBMCs or T cells enriched from blood (not recorded which). All receptors come from a man between 25 and 39 years old who had recovered from COVID-19. Each CDR3 is given with its conserved first and last residue. A D gene is named only where the DNA matches it firmly. Some rows have no size entry. The others give once, few or many, or a class for an expanded clone.

clone size,V gene,J gene,D gene,CDR3 DNA,CDR3 protein
once,TRBV19,TRBJ2-7,TRBD1,TGTGCCAGTAGTCAACAGGGGAGTTTCGGGAACGAGCAGTACTTC,CASSQQGSFGNEQYF
NA,TRBV29-1,TRBJ2-2,NA,TGCAGCGTTGAAGGACAGGTGACGGGTGGGGAGCTGTTTTTT,CSVEGQVTGGELFF
NA,TRBV30,TRBJ2-1,NA,TGTGCAGGGGCCTACAATGAGCAGTTCTTC,CAGAYNEQFF
NA,TRBV20-1,TRBJ1-3,NA,TGCAGTGCTAGTGGGGCTCCGTTAAGGGGACTGGCTGGAAACACCATATATTTT,CSASGAPLRGLAGNTIYF
NA,TRBV7-9,TRBJ1-1,NA,TGTGCCAGCAGTTCCCGACGGGAAAACACTGAAGCTTTCTTT,CASSSRRENTEAFF
NA,TRBV28,TRBJ1-6,NA,TGTGCCGGAGCAAAAGATTCCCGAGGATTCTATAATTCACCCCTCCACTTT,CAGAKDSRGFYNSPLHF
NA,TRBV10-3,TRBJ1-1,NA,TGTGCCATCGGGACTACATGGGGGGTGAGGAAGGACACTGAAGCTTTCTTT,CAIGTTWGVRKDTEAFF
NA,TRBV6-1,TRBJ1-5,NA,TGTGCCAGCAGTGAGGGAGGGCAGGACTATCAGCCCCAGCATTTT,CASSEGGQDYQPQHF
few,TRBV14,TRBJ1-6,NA,TGTGCCAGCAGCCAAGGTCGGGCAGGGTTTTACTCACCCCTCCACTTT,CASSQGRAGFYSPLHF
NA,TRBV7-2,TRBJ1-1,NA,TGTGCCAGCAGCTTCCAGGGAATGAACACTGAAGCTTTCTTT,CASSFQGMNTEAFF
few,TRBV19,TRBJ2-1,TRBD2,TGTGCCAGTAGTGAAGCGGGGGTTAGAAATGAGCAGTTCTTC,CASSEAGVRNEQFF
NA,TRBV4-1,TRBJ1-5,NA,TGCGCCAGCAGCCAATCATCAGGGAGCAATCAGCCCCAGCATTTT,CASSQSSGSNQPQHF
few,TRBV15,TRBJ2-1,NA,TGTGCCACCAGCAGAGATGGGGGCACCTACAATGAGCAGTTCTTC,CATSRDGGTYNEQFF
NA,TRBV7-3,TRBJ2-3,TRBD1,TGTGCCAGCAGCTTATCCGGGACAGGGACAGATACGCAGTATTTT,CASSLSGTGTDTQYF
once,TRBV19,TRBJ2-7,NA,TGTGCCAGTAGTTATACGGGAACCTACGAGCAGTACTTC,CASSYTGTYEQYF
few,TRBV7-9,TRBJ1-2,TRBD1,TGTGCCAGCAGCTTGGGACAGCGGAATGGCTACACCTTC,CASSLGQRNGYTF
NA,TRBV5-1,TRBJ2-7,TRBD1,TGCGCCAGCAGCCCTAGGACAGGGGAACCCACGGAGCAGTACTTC,CASSPRTGEPTEQYF
many,TRBV6-1,TRBJ2-7,TRBD1,TGTGCCAGCAGCGAAGGACAGGTCTACGAGCAGTACTTC,CASSEGQVYEQYF
NA,TRBV5-3,TRBJ2-4,TRBD2,TGTGCCAGAAGCTGGGCCGAACTAGCGGGGGGGCCTGGGAGGGCCAAAAACATTCAGTACTTC,CARSWAELAGGPGRAKNIQYF
few,TRBV6-5,TRBJ1-6,NA,TGTGCCAGCAGTTACTCGAGCCAGGCTAATTCACCCCTCCACTTT,CASSYSSQANSPLHF
NA,TRBV18,TRBJ1-1,TRBD1,TGTGCCAGCTCACCACCAGGGACAGGCTCGTTAAGGACTGAAGCTTTCTTT,CASSPPGTGSLRTEAFF
NA,TRBV6-4,TRBJ2-7,TRBD1,TGTGCCAGCAGTGACCCCCCGGACAGGGCCCTGCCCCTCCTCTACGAGCAGTACTTC,CASSDPPDRALPLLYEQYF
NA,TRBV7-9,TRBJ1-2,NA,TGTGCCAGCAGCTCAGAGGGGAGGGAGGGCTACACCTTC,CASSSEGREGYTF
NA,TRBV18,TRBJ1-2,NA,TGTGCCAGCTCACCAGTCTCCGGAGCTAACTATGGCTACACCTTC,CASSPVSGANYGYTF
NA,TRBV11-3,TRBJ2-3,NA,TGTGCCAGCAGCTTAGCCCTTGGACAGACAACCTCTCTTGCTACGCAGTATTTT,CASSLALGQTTSLATQYF
NA,TRBV7-6,TRBJ1-3,NA,TGTGCCAGCAGCTCCTACAGGAGCCGCTCTGGAAACACCATATATTTT,CASSSYRSRSGNTIYF
NA,TRBV9,TRBJ1-4,TRBD1,TGTGCTGACAGGGTTGAAAAACTGTTTTTT,CADRVEKLFF
NA,TRBV7-2,TRBJ2-7,NA,TGTGCCAGCAGCTTAGGGCTAGCGCCATCCTACGAGCAGTACTTC,CASSLGLAPSYEQYF
NA,TRBV2,TRBJ2-2,TRBD2,TGTGCCAGCACCTGGACTAGCAACACCGGGGAGCTGTTTTTT,CASTWTSNTGELFF
NA,TRBV6-2/TRBV6-3,TRBJ2-5,NA,TGTGCCAGCAGTTACGGTCTGGGTGGCAGGACTTTTATAAACACCCTAGAGACCCAGTACTTC,CASSYGLGGRTFINTLETQYF
NA,TRBV18,TRBJ1-1,TRBD1,TGTGCCAGCTCACGACCCAGGGGGGACACTGAAGCTTTCTTT,CASSRPRGDTEAFF
NA,TRBV7-2,TRBJ2-1,NA,TGTGCCAGCAGCTTAGTGACAACTGAGAATGAGCAGTTCTTC,CASSLVTTENEQFF
once,TRBV4-2,TRBJ2-2,NA,TGTGCCAGCAGCCCACGTTCCGGGGGTAACACCGGGGAGCTGTTTTTT,CASSPRSGGNTGELFF
NA,TRBV5-6,TRBJ2-5,NA,TGTGCCAGCAGCTTAGGGACTGAAGTTATGTACCAAGAGACCCAGTACTTC,CASSLGTEVMYQETQYF
NA,TRBV30,TRBJ1-6,TRBD1,TGTGCCTGGAGTGGACAGGGTGGTTCACCCCTCCACTTT,CAWSGQGGSPLHF
NA,TRBV19,TRBJ1-1,NA,TGTGCCAGCGCCAATTGGGGGGTACAGAACACTGAAGCTTTCTTT,CASANWGVQNTEAFF
NA,TRBV19,TRBJ1-6,NA,TGTGCCAGTAGTATTGAGGGCACGGCCTATAATTCACCCCTCCACTTT,CASSIEGTAYNSPLHF
NA,TRBV9,TRBJ1-5,NA,TGTGCCAGCAGCGTAGGCGACAGTAATCAGCCCCAGCATTTT,CASSVGDSNQPQHF
NA,TRBV9,TRBJ1-1,NA,TGTGCCAGCAGCGTAGGGAGCGGGATGGGGATGAACACTGAAGCTTTCTTT,CASSVGSGMGMNTEAFF
NA,TRBV6-5,TRBJ1-5,NA,TGTGCCAGCAGAGAGACAGTAAATCAGCCCCAGCATTTT,CASRETVNQPQHF
NA,TRBV15,TRBJ1-2,TRBD1,TGTGCCACCAGAAAGACAGGGGGAAGGGATGGCTACACCTTC,CATRKTGGRDGYTF
NA,TRBV12-3/TRBV12-4,TRBJ1-5,NA,TGTGCCAGCAGTTATAGAAGCAATCAGCCCCAGCATTTT,CASSYRSNQPQHF
once,TRBV3-1/TRBV3-2,TRBJ2-1,TRBD1,TGTGCCAGCAGTCCCCCCGCAGGACAGGGTCACTACAATGAGCAGTTCTTC,CASSPPAGQGHYNEQFF
NA,TRBV6-5,TRBJ2-7,NA,TGTGCCAGCAGCCCACGACTAGGGGTGAACGAGCAGTACTTC,CASSPRLGVNEQYF
NA,TRBV27,TRBJ2-7,NA,TGTGCCAGCAGTTTGGTTGACAGCTCGTACGAGCAGTACTTC,CASSLVDSSYEQYF
few,TRBV12-3/TRBV12-4,TRBJ1-2,NA,TGTGCCAGCAGTCTATACGACCAGGGTGGCTACACCTTC,CASSLYDQGGYTF
NA,TRBV12-5,TRBJ1-3,NA,TGTGCTAGTGGTGACAGGACAGCGCAAGGAAACACCATATATTTT,CASGDRTAQGNTIYF
NA,TRBV19,TRBJ2-1,TRBD2,TGTGCCAGTAGTATAGGAGGGGGCGGGGGGGCCCACAATGAGCAGTTCTTC,CASSIGGGGGAHNEQFF
NA,TRBV6-4,TRBJ1-2,TRBD1,TGTGCCAGCAGTGTTGAACCGGGACAGATATCCCTCTATGGCTACACCTTC,CASSVEPGQISLYGYTF
NA,TRBV5-6,TRBJ2-2,NA,TGTGCCAGCAGCTTGGCCGTTCCTGGCGAGCTGTTTTTT,CASSLAVPGELFF
NA,TRBV7-9,TRBJ2-7,NA,TGTGCCAGCAGCCTCGACAGATTATCGACCTACGAGCAGTACTTC,CASSLDRLSTYEQYF
few,TRBV6-5,TRBJ1-1,TRBD1,TGTGCCAGCAGAGGACAGGGGGCTATGAACACTGAAGCTTTCTTT,CASRGQGAMNTEAFF
NA,TRBV3-1/TRBV3-2,TRBJ1-6,NA,TGTGCCAGCAGCCAAGATGAGAGGTTAGGATCACCCCTCCACTTT,CASSQDERLGSPLHF
NA,TRBV6-1,TRBJ1-5,TRBD1,TGTGCCAGCAGCTACCCGGGACAGGGGGATCAGCCCCAGCATTTT,CASSYPGQGDQPQHF
NA,TRBV18,TRBJ2-7,TRBD1,TGTGCCAGCGGGACAGGGGCCCTTACCTACGAGCAGTACTTC,CASGTGALTYEQYF
NA,TRBV9,TRBJ2-1,NA,TGTGCCAGCAGCGCAGTAGTACAGGGTTTGGATTACAATGAGCAGTTCTTC,CASSAVVQGLDYNEQFF
NA,TRBV5-1,TRBJ2-1,TRBD2,TGCGCCAGCCGTCAACCTAGCGGGGGGCCCCACTACAATGAGCAGTTCTTC,CASRQPSGGPHYNEQFF
few,TRBV30,TRBJ1-2,TRBD1,TGTGCCTGGATGGGACAGAATAACTATGGCTACACCTTC,CAWMGQNNYGYTF
NA,TRBV7-8,TRBJ2-6,NA,TGTGCCAGCAGCTTATACGGGGACAAACCCTCTGGGGCCAACGTCCTGACTTTC,CASSLYGDKPSGANVLTF
NA,TRBV29-1,TRBJ2-2,NA,TGCAGCGTTGACGGCGGGGTCACCGGGGAGCTGTTTTTT,CSVDGGVTGELFF